The next 27 T cell receptor beta chains were all read from a single sample in a study of T cell repertoires in cytomegalovirus infection. TCRdb used MiXCR to reprocess the reads, holding one entry per CDR3 protein. Altogether about 180,000 distinct CDR3 sequences are present, approximately 18% being singletons, with the ten largest covering almost 25%. The sequenced material came from CD8+ T cells from PBMCs. These receptors were taken from a human donor in good health (CMV status not recorded). Some clones in this sample may be carry-over from other donors' samples.

The genes are TRBV3-1 and TRBJ2-5; 8 bases align to TRBD1. Trimming took 0 bases from V and 5 from J; bases not matched to a gene: 8. CDR3 length: 16 residues. CDR1 and CDR2 (germline): LGHDT, YNNKEL (reference sequence). CDR3: CASSQDLQGAPETQYF. CDR3 coding DNA: TGTGCCAGCAGCCAAGATCTGCAGGGGGCGCCGGAGACCCAGTACTTC.

The chain is built from TRBV11-2 and TRBJ2-7; 9 bases agree with TRBD2. Germline assignment: CDR1 SGHAT and CDR2 FQNNGV. The V segment lost 5 bases and the J segment 3 bases; nucleotides outside the gene matches: 2. The CDR3 consists of 13 residues. The CDR3 protein is CASSNSGGYEQYF. The CDR3 bases are TGTGCCAGCAGCAATAGCGGGGGCTACGAGCAGTACTTC. The whole variable domain, remainder taken from reference TRBV11-2 and TRBJ2-7, is EAGVAQSPRYKIIEKRQSVAFWCNPISGHATLYWYQQILGQGPKLLIQFQNNGVVDDSQLPKDRFSAERLKGVDSTLKIQPAKLEDSAVYLCASSNSGGYEQYFGPGTRLTVT.

The chain has TRBV6-2 or TRBV6-3 and TRBJ2-7, with 9 bases that match TRBD2. V was pared by 4 bases and J by 2 bases, with 6 bases of the junction left unmatched. Germline V gene sequence: CDR1 MNHEY, CDR2 SVGEGT. CDR3 size: 15 residues. The DNA of the CDR3 is TGTGCCAGCAGTTCCCTAGCGGGGCTGCCCTACGAGCAGTACTTC. This codes for CASSSLAGLPYEQYF.

The chain carries TRBV6-2 or TRBV6-3 and TRBJ2-2, with D possibly TRBD2 on 6 matching bases. Germline V CDR1 and CDR2: MNHEY, SVGEGT. V was cut by 2 bases and J by 0 bases, with 10 bases left in between. This CDR3 spans 16 amino acids. Here the CDR3 DNA reads TGTGCCAGCAGTTACAGGACTACCGCGAACACCGGGGAGCTGTTTTTT. Translation: CASSYRTTANTGELFF.

Only a few counts were recorded for this clonotype. The V and J genes are TRBV7-2 and TRBJ1-4; no clear D. The CDR3 is made up of 16 amino acids. Germline CDR1 SGHTA, CDR2 FQGNSA. Trimming took 1 base from V and 8 from J, leaving 17 bases between them. The DNA for the CDR3 is TGTGCCAGCAGCTTAGAGGCCAGGATGGTAAACGAAAAACTGTTTTTT. It yields the protein CASSLEARMVNEKLFF.

This clonotype was detected only a few times. The chain links TRBV27 to TRBJ1-5; D gene unclear. The CDR3 extends over 14 amino acids. Germline lookup yields CDR1 MNHEY and CDR2 SMNVEV (reference sequence). Trimming took off 4 bases at V and 2 bases at J, with 9 bases between the two ends. In nucleotides, the CDR3 is TGTGCCAGCAGTTCCAGCATCCGCAATCAGCCCCAGCATTTT. Translation gives CASSSSIRNQPQHF.

V gene TRBV5-6 combines with J gene TRBJ2-7, with TRBD1 identical over 9 bases. Germline lookup yields CDR1 SGHDT and CDR2 YYEEEE. J lost 0 bases, V lost 6 bases, and 7 bases had no gene match. This CDR3 comprises 15 residues. CDR3 in amino acids: CASTPTGGHSYEQYF. The CDR3 region has the DNA TGTGCCAGCACCCCGACAGGGGGACACTCCTACGAGCAGTACTTC. Filled out from reference TRBV5-6 and TRBJ2-7, the complete variable domain reads DAGVTQSPTHLIKTRGQQVTLRCSPKSGHDTVSWYQQALGQGPQFIFQYYEEEERQRGNFPDRFSGHQFPNYSSELNVNALLLGDSALYLCASTPTGGHSYEQYFGPGTRLTVT.

At least ten counts were recorded for this clonotype. The V and J genes are TRBV7-2 and TRBJ2-7, with D uncertain. The CDR3 sequence is 17 residues long. The germline V and J ends were trimmed by 5 bases and 3 bases, with 23 bases remaining between them. Germline assignment: CDR1 SGHTA and CDR2 FQGNSA. CDR3 loop: CASSLNPYPGEDYEQYF. The CDR3 DNA is TGTGCCAGCAGCCTAAACCCCTACCCAGGCGAGGACTACGAGCAGTACTTC.

The chain carries TRBV29-1 and TRBJ1-2; the match to TRBD1 covers 7 bases. J gave up 6 bases and V 0 bases, and 7 bases lay outside the gene matches. The CDR3 runs 14 residues. Germline V CDR1 and CDR2: SQVTM, ANQGSEA. The CDR3 region is CSVEDRGAGNGYTF. Written as DNA, the CDR3 is TGCAGCGTTGAAGACAGGGGGGCAGGGAATGGCTACACCTTC. Complete variable domain (other parts from reference TRBV29-1 and TRBJ1-2): SAVISQKPSRDICQRGTSLTIQCQVDSQVTMMFWYRQQPGQSLTLIATANQGSEATYESGFVIDKFPISRPNLTFSTLTVSNMSPEDSSIYLCSVEDRGAGNGYTFGSGTRLTVV.

This clonotype was picked up a small number of times. J is TRBJ2-1 and V is TRBV4-1; D gene ambiguous. CDR1 and CDR2 from the germline V gene are MGHRA and YSYEKL. The V and J ends lost 0 bases and 4 bases respectively, with 4 bases between them. The CDR3 totals 13 residues. For the CDR3, the DNA is TGCGCCAGCAGCCAAGAACGATACAATGAGCAGTTCTTC. Translated, it gives CASSQERYNEQFF.

The chain couples TRBV11-2 to TRBJ2-5, with D unclear. The germline V gene encodes CDR1 SGHAT and CDR2 FQNNGV. This CDR3 contains 15 residues. V lost 1 base and J 5 bases, leaving 14 bases between the germline ends. CDR3 loop: CASSLGTSPAETQYF. The CDR3, as DNA: TGTGCCAGCAGCTTAGGGACCAGCCCCGCTGAGACCCAGTACTTC.

This clonotype turned up a few times. The V call is TRBV28, the J call TRBJ1-6, with TRBD1 matching 7 bases. This CDR3 region has 13 residues. Trimming at V came to 3 bases and at J to 11 bases, leaving 4 bases not matched to a gene. Germline V gene lookup returns CDR1 MDHEN and CDR2 SYDVKM. CDR3 amino acids: CASSFQGGPPLHF. In DNA form, the CDR3 reads TGTGCCAGCAGTTTCCAGGGGGGTCCACCCCTCCACTTT.

This clonotype appeared a few times. The chain uses TRBV6-5 and TRBJ1-4, with 10 bases lining up with TRBD1. The germline CDR1 and CDR2 sequences are MNHEY and SVGAGI. V lost 7 bases to trimming and J lost 8 bases; unmatched junction nucleotides: 7. CDR3 length: 14 residues. The CDR3 loop is CASTRQGAKEKLFF. Written as DNA, the CDR3 is TGTGCCAGCACCAGACAGGGGGCGAAGGAAAAACTGTTTTTT.

This clonotype showed up just a few times. The chain is built from TRBV7-9 and TRBJ2-7; TRBD1 is a possible D gene (5 bases). V was pared by 5 bases and J by 2 bases, with 16 bases between. The CDR3 length is 15 residues. The germline V gene encodes CDR1 SEHNR and CDR2 FQNEAQ (reference sequence). Here the CDR3 reads CASSPSGIPTYEQYF. The CDR3 DNA reads as TGTGCCAGCAGCCCCTCAGGGATACCTACCTACGAGCAGTACTTC.

The chain couples TRBV7-6 to TRBJ2-7; 11 bases fit TRBD2. CDR1 and CDR2 from the germline V gene are SGHVS and FNYEAQ. CDR3 length equals 16 residues. Germline trimming cut 5 bases from V and 6 bases from J; bases unmatched to any gene: 12. The CDR3 spells CASSLTTSGTMGEQYF. The CDR3 DNA is TGTGCCAGCAGCCTCACGACTAGCGGGACGATGGGCGAGCAGTACTTC.

This clonotype was detected ten times or more. The chain carries TRBV7-6 and TRBJ2-1; a possible D gene is TRBD2 (7 bases). The CDR3 contains 15 residues. Trimming removed 3 bases at V and 10 bases at J, with 19 bases between. Per the germline V gene, CDR1 is SGHVS and CDR2 is FNYEAQ. The CDR3 DNA reads TGTGCCAGCAGCTTGGGGGGAGGGGGGGCGGAAGAGCAGTTCTTC. Amino acid sequence: CASSLGGGGAEEQFF.

This clonotype appeared a few times. This rearrangement joins TRBV7-6 to TRBJ2-7, with 11 bases identical to TRBD2. Germline V gene lookup returns CDR1 SGHVS and CDR2 FNYEAQ. CDR3 length: 14 amino acids. With 5 bases clipped from V and 4 bases from J, the junction kept 4 bases outside the gene matches. This CDR3 is CASSGSGGEYEQYF. The DNA for the CDR3 is TGTGCCAGCAGCGGTAGCGGGGGGGAGTACGAGCAGTACTTC.

The sample holds a few counts of this clonotype. The chain links TRBV6-2 or TRBV6-3 to TRBJ2-1, with unresolved D. Germline CDR1 MNHEY, CDR2 SVGEGT. V was pared by 0 bases and J by 4 bases, with 7 bases between. This CDR3 has 14 amino acids. Written as DNA, the CDR3 is TGTGCCAGCAGTTACTCGCTGGGTTACAATGAGCAGTTCTTC. Translation: CASSYSLGYNEQFF.

The chain carries TRBV7-8 and TRBJ2-1; D remains unclear. Between the trimmed V and J ends, which lost 1 base and 4 bases, there was a span of 11 bases. The CDR3 is made up of 15 amino acids. The germline CDR1 and CDR2 sequences are SGHVS and FQNEAQ. In nucleotides, the CDR3 is TGTGCCAGCAGCTTAGAGCCTTCTCCTTACAATGAGCAGTTCTTC. Its translation is CASSLEPSPYNEQFF.

V and J are TRBV12-3 or TRBV12-4 and TRBJ2-7; D gene unclear. CDR3 length equals 14 residues. Trimming removed 4 bases at V and 2 bases at J, with 12 bases between. DNA of the CDR3: TGTGCCAGCAGTTCCCCTGGGTGGCCCTACGAGCAGTACTTC. Amino acid sequence: CASSSPGWPYEQYF.

This chain joins TRBV6-2 or TRBV6-3 and TRBJ2-1, with 9 bases that match TRBD1. The CDR3 runs to 13 residues. Trimming removed 7 bases from V and 6 bases from J; junction bases left unmatched: 4. The germline V gene has CDR1 MNHEY and CDR2 SVGEGT. The CDR3 reads CASTGQGTNEQFF. In DNA, the CDR3 is TGTGCCAGCACGGGACAGGGTACCAATGAGCAGTTCTTC.

The chain recombines TRBV20-1 with TRBJ2-7; no clear D. The CDR3 is 14 amino acids. In germline, CDR1 is DFQATT, CDR2 SNEGSKA (reference sequence). V lost 6 bases, J lost 0 bases, and 15 bases lay in between. The CDR3 spells CSAKDPTSSYEQYF. For the CDR3, the DNA is TGCAGTGCAAAGGACCCCACCTCCTCCTACGAGCAGTACTTC.

This clonotype was counted between two and nine times. This chain's CDR3 is CASSQAGWTDTQYF. CDR3 in DNA: TGTGCCAGCAGTCAAGCGGGGTGGACAGATACGCAGTATTTT. The V call is TRBV6-2 or TRBV6-3, the J call TRBJ2-3; TRBD2 agrees at 7 bases. V trimming: 5 bases; J trimming: 3 bases; junction bases outside the gene matches: 5. The CDR3 runs 14 residues. CDR1 and CDR2 (germline): MNHEY, SVGEGT.

The chain joins TRBV7-9 to TRBJ2-7; 9 nucleotides align to TRBD1. The CDR3 is 16 amino acids. Germline assignment: CDR1 SEHNR and CDR2 FQNEAQ (reference sequence). V shed 5 bases and J 5 bases; nucleotides not matched to a gene: 13. The CDR3 loop reads CASSRPGTGFRDEQYF. CDR3 sequence (DNA): TGTGCCAGCAGCCGTCCCGGGACAGGGTTTCGGGACGAGCAGTACTTC.

The chain carries TRBV6-2 or TRBV6-3 and TRBJ2-2; a weak D match, TRBD1 (6 bases). The ends were cut back, 4 bases at V and 6 bases at J, with 9 bases in the middle. This CDR3 has 13 residues. The germline gives CDR1 MNHEY, CDR2 SVGEGT. The CDR3 spells CASSSPGAGELFF. The CDR3 nucleotides read TGTGCCAGCAGTTCCCCAGGGGCCGGGGAGCTGTTTTTT.

This clonotype showed up just a few times. The chain joins TRBV12-3 or TRBV12-4 to TRBJ2-5, with no clear D. Trimming stripped 2 bases from V and 2 bases from J, with 6 bases between. This CDR3 has 13 amino acids. CDR3 DNA: TGTGCCAGCAGTTTAAGAGCTCAAGAGACCCAGTACTTC. Residues: CASSLRAQETQYF.

The chain is built from TRBV6-2 or TRBV6-3 and TRBJ2-1; TRBD2 agrees at 8 bases. Germline-derived CDR1 and CDR2 are MNHEY and SVGEGT. CDR3 length: 14 amino acids. V lost 5 bases, J lost 9 bases, and 9 bases stayed unmatched. The CDR3 loop reads CASSERGSRVEQFF. The CDR3 DNA reads TGTGCCAGCAGTGAGCGGGGGAGTCGCGTTGAGCAGTTCTTC.